The clone carrying this TCR beta chain came up once. Antigen: not known. The CDR3 is made up of 11 amino acids. The germline CDR1 and CDR2 sequences are LNHDA and SQIVND (reference sequence). The V end was cut by 6 bases, the J end by 6 bases, with 9 bases between. The sample is drawn from a study of Ad26.COV2.S vaccination and SARS-CoV-2 variants. Background on the study: The COV1001 Ad26.COV2.S trial arm included the donor. Notes on the study in general: Non-spike TCR breadth was similar in vaccine and placebo recipients.

Only in-frame clones appear in the TCRdb table, and some are missing; sequencing was by immunoSEQ multiplex PCR. The repertoire holds around 300,000 clones, with about 89% as singletons. Treatment denoted: roughly 20 received Ad26.COV2.S at low or high dose, single or two shots; about 5 received placebo; per-sample allocation not given. Sample collection was performed on day 63 after the first vaccine or placebo injection. The source is a person between 18 and 65 years old who received the Ad26.COV2.S COVID-19 vaccine or a placebo. The chain couples TRBV19 to TRBJ2-7; a possible D gene is TRBD2 (5 bases). The specimen was peripheral blood, collected in a trial of Ad26.COV2.S vaccine versus placebo. This CDR3 reads CASREDSEQYF. The CDR3 region has the DNA TGTGCCAGTAGAGAGGACTCCGAGCAGTACTTC.